A single sample is the source of the 21 T cell receptor beta chains below, sequenced in a study of shared clonotypes between healthy human individuals. Assay: immunoSEQ multiplex PCR; the TCRdb copy retains only in-frame clones and omits some. The table includes 2,500,000 or so clones, approximately 92% detected once. The sequenced sample was naive CD4+ T cells sorted from blood. The subset here: CD45RA+ positively selected. Receptors were obtained from a young man in good health.

Here the CDR3 DNA reads TGTGCCAGCAGACCCCAAGGACTCAACAATGAGCAGTTCTTC. Translating gives CASRPQGLNNEQFF. The V call is TRBV7-2, the J call TRBJ2-1, with a tentative D call TRBD2 (5 bases). Germline CDR1 SGHTA, CDR2 FQGNSA. CDR3 size: 14 residues. Trimming stripped 6 bases from V and 5 bases from J, with 14 bases between.

The chain is built from TRBV6-6 and TRBJ2-2; D gene unclear. V lost 7 bases, J lost 5 bases, and 14 bases lay in between. CDR1 MNHNY and CDR2 SVGAGI come from the germline V gene (reference sequence). This CDR3 has 14 residues. CDR3 bases: TGTGCCAGCAACCGCATTGAGAAAACCGGGGAGCTGTTTTTT. It yields the protein CASNRIEKTGELFF.

The count of this clone is one. The genes are TRBV23-1 and TRBJ1-1; D may be TRBD1 (6 bases). TRBV23-1 is marked as an open reading frame, function uncertain. The V end was cut by 6 bases, the J end by 10 bases, with 18 bases between. The CDR3 has 13 residues. The CDR3 sequence: CASSPSAGVGAFF. The CDR3 DNA is TGCGCCAGCAGCCCCAGCGCAGGGGTGGGAGCTTTCTTT.

CDR3: CASSCRLGNQPQHF. The CDR3 nucleotides read TGTGCCAGTAGTTGCAGGCTTGGGAATCAGCCCCAGCATTTT. The genes are TRBV19 and TRBJ1-5; D ambiguous. The ends were cut back, 5 bases at V and 4 bases at J, with 12 bases in the middle. Germline V lookup: CDR1 LNHDA, CDR2 SQIVND (reference sequence). This CDR3 is built from 14 residues.

This chain connects TRBV11-2 to TRBJ2-1; the match to TRBD2 covers 10 bases. V shed 5 bases, J shed 3 bases, and the junction held 7 bases outside the gene matches. Per germline, CDR1 SGHAT and CDR2 FQNNGV. This CDR3 has 16 residues. The CDR3 sequence is CASSPSGGRIYNEQFF. DNA for the CDR3: TGTGCCAGCAGCCCTAGCGGGGGTAGAATCTACAATGAGCAGTTCTTC.

The chain has TRBV11-2 and TRBJ2-1, with TRBD1 matching 8 bases. V shed 1 base and J 12 bases; nucleotides not matched to a gene: 11. Germline lookup yields CDR1 SGHAT and CDR2 FQNNGV. This CDR3 comprises 15 residues. The CDR3 reads CASSLVQTDRASQFF. CDR3 DNA: TGTGCCAGCAGCTTAGTCCAGACGGACAGGGCGTCGCAGTTCTTC.

The chain joins TRBV7-8 to TRBJ2-3; 9 positions match TRBD2. Trimming took 10 bases from V and 0 from J; bases not matched to a gene: 5. The CDR3 has 14 amino acids. The germline V gene has CDR1 SGHVS and CDR2 FQNEAQ. The DNA for the CDR3 is TGTGCCACCGAGAGCGGGGGGAGCACAGATACGCAGTATTTT. Translation: CATESGGSTDTQYF.

The chain links TRBV7-2 to TRBJ1-4; D is possibly TRBD1 (5 bases). V lost 1 base, J lost 8 bases, and 11 bases lay in between. In germline, CDR1 is SGHTA, CDR2 FQGNSA. The CDR3 has 14 residues. CDR3 amino acids: CASSLVQAGEKLFF. CDR3 DNA sequence: TGTGCCAGCAGCTTAGTACAGGCAGGAGAAAAACTGTTTTTT.

The DNA of the CDR3 is TGTGCCAGCAGCTTAGTCCCTGGCAGACTACAAGAGACCCAGTACTTC. It translates to CASSLVPGRLQETQYF. The genes are TRBV7-2 and TRBJ2-5; D possibly corresponds to TRBD2 (5 bases). The CDR3 spans 16 residues. Germline V gene data show CDR1 as SGHTA and CDR2 as FQGNSA. V was cut by 1 base and J by 2 bases, with 14 bases left in between.

The chain carries TRBV19 and TRBJ2-7; tentatively, D is TRBD1 or TRBD2 (5 bases each). The CDR3 is 14 amino acids. Trimming removed 1 base at V and 5 bases at J, with 12 bases between. From germline, CDR1 is LNHDA and CDR2 SQIVND (reference sequence). CDR3 coding DNA: TGTGCCAGTAGTATAGTTGAGGGGCAGGACGAGCAGTACTTC. Encoded protein: CASSIVEGQDEQYF.

The rearrangement uses TRBV6-1 and TRBJ2-5; 11 positions agree with TRBD1. Trimming took 4 bases from V and 5 from J; bases not matched to a gene: 6. CDR1 and CDR2 from the germline V gene are MNHNS and SASEGT. This CDR3 region has 15 residues. In DNA, the CDR3 is TGTGCCAGCAGTGGCCAGGGACAGGGGGTGGAGACCCAGTACTTC. Its translation: CASSGQGQGVETQYF.

This clone has a single count. This chain connects TRBV18 to TRBJ1-2; D perhaps matches TRBD1 (5 bases). V was clipped by 6 bases and J by 3 bases, with 11 bases between them. The V gene's germline CDR1 is KGHSH and CDR2 LQKENI. The CDR3 is made up of 13 amino acids. This CDR3 reads CASSSTEDYGYTF. CDR3 DNA: TGTGCCAGCTCGTCGACAGAAGACTATGGCTACACCTTC.

The rearrangement uses TRBV2 and TRBJ1-6, with TRBD1 identical over 12 bases. The trim removed 3 bases at V and 7 bases at J, leaving 4 bases unmatched. Germline-derived CDR1 and CDR2 are SNHLY and FYNNEI. CDR3 length: 16 residues. The CDR3 loop reads CASSDTGTGGNSPLHF. As DNA, the CDR3 is TGTGCCAGCAGTGACACCGGGACAGGGGGCAATTCACCCCTCCACTTT.

The rearrangement uses TRBV6-6 and TRBJ2-3; 11 bases align to TRBD2. Trimming at V came to 6 bases and at J to 5 bases, leaving 10 bases not matched to a gene. The CDR3 sequence is 16 residues long. Germline V CDR1 and CDR2: MNHNY, SVGAGI (reference sequence). The CDR3 coding sequence is TGTGCCAGCAGCCCTTCACTAGCGGGAGACGAAGATACGCAGTATTTT. Translating gives CASSPSLAGDEDTQYF.

In the case of this clone: Other DNA variants within this sample encode the same CDR3. CDR3 DNA sequence: TGTGCCAGCAGCTTGTCCACCGAAAACATTCAGTACTTC. Protein sequence: CASSLSTENIQYF. V usage is TRBV5-4 and J usage is TRBJ2-4; D remains unclear. This CDR3 is 13 amino acids long. Looked up from germline, CDR1 is SGHNT and CDR2 is YYREEE (reference sequence). The V end was cut by 1 base, the J end by 5 bases, with 7 bases between.

V and J are TRBV30 and TRBJ2-4, with TRBD1 identical over 8 bases. Germline V gene lookup returns CDR1 GTSNPN and CDR2 SVGIG (reference sequence). CDR3 length: 14 amino acids. V was clipped by 4 bases and J by 6 bases; unmatched bases: 8. The CDR3 here is CAWNKADRVNIQYF. Written as DNA, the CDR3 is TGTGCCTGGAACAAAGCGGACAGGGTAAACATTCAGTACTTC. Together with reference TRBV30 and TRBJ2-4, the CDR3 gives the full variable domain: SQTIHQWPATLVQPVGSPLSLECTVEGTSNPNLYWYRQAAGRGLQLLFYSVGIGQISSEVPQNLSASRPQDRQFILSSKKLLLSDSGFYLCAWNKADRVNIQYFGAGTRLSVL.

Remarks on this clone: This same CDR3 is encoded by further DNA sequences in the sample. The rearrangement uses TRBV9 and TRBJ1-2; 7 bases are a match to TRBD1. This CDR3 has 14 residues. J gave up 5 bases and V 3 bases, and 7 bases lay outside the gene matches. Germline lookup yields CDR1 SGDLS and CDR2 YYNGEE. The CDR3 DNA reads TGTGCCAGCAGCGGCAAACAGGGGCCTTATGGCTACACCTTC. Its translation is CASSGKQGPYGYTF.

The V gene is TRBV10-3, the J gene TRBJ1-6; D is possibly TRBD1 (6 bases). The germline gives CDR1 ENHRY, CDR2 SYGVKD. The V and J ends lost 1 base and 8 bases respectively, with 12 bases between them. The CDR3 covers 15 residues. The CDR3 loop is CAISELVRGDSPLHF. The DNA for the CDR3 is TGTGCCATCAGTGAGTTGGTTAGGGGGGATTCACCCCTCCACTTT.

This clone showed up just a few times. The chain couples TRBV19 to TRBJ1-6; D is unresolved. CDR1 and CDR2 from the germline V gene are LNHDA and SQIVND (reference sequence). This CDR3 spans 14 amino acids. V dropped 0 bases and J dropped 10 bases, with 10 bases sitting between them. In nucleotides, the CDR3 is TGTGCCAGTAGTATAGAAGCAATGGAATCACCCCTCCACTTT. It encodes CASSIEAMESPLHF.

The CDR3: CASSLRSDGVTNEKLFF. CDR3 in DNA: TGTGCCAGCAGCTTAAGGTCGGACGGAGTAACTAATGAAAAACTGTTTTTT. The chain employs TRBV7-6 and TRBJ1-4; D is unclear. V lost 2 bases, J lost 1 base, and 14 bases lay in between. Germline values: CDR1 SGHVS, CDR2 FNYEAQ. The CDR3 has 17 amino acids.

The chain links TRBV7-2 to TRBJ2-5; 10 positions match TRBD2. V was pared by 6 bases and J by 5 bases, with 6 bases of the junction left unmatched. This CDR3 contains 14 residues. Germline V gene sequence: CDR1 SGHTA, CDR2 FQGNSA. CDR3 nucleotide sequence: TGTGCCAGCAGGGTGACTAGCGGGCGGGAGACCCAGTACTTC. As protein: CASRVTSGRETQYF.